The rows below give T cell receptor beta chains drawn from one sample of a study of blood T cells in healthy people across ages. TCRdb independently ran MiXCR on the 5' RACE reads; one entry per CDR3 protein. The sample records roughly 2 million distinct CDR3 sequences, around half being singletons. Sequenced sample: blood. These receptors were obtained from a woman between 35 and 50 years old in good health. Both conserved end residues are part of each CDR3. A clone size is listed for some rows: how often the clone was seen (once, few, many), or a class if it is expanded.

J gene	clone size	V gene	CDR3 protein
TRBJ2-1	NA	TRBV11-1	CASSSEGPLGSEQFF
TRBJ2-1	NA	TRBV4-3	CASSLTSGGDLYNEQFF
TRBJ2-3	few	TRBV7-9	CAGDISTDTQYF
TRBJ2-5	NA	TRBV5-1	CASSLSQAGQQETQYF
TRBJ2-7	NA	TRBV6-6	CASSYRSRGLVVYEQYF
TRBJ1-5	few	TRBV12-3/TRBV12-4	CASSLRDGNQPQHF
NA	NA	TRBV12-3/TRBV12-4	CASSRNYGTEDDEQYF
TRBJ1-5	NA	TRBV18	CASSPADRQNQPQHF
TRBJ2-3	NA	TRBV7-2	CASSLTTLAATQYF
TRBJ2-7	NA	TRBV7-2	CASSLTGGPGEQYF
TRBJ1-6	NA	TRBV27	CATGTGAPYNSPLHF
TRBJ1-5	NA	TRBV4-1	CASSQVPQGLRNQPQHF
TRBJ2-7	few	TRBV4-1	CASSHLGQPDPYEQYF
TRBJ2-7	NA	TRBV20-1	CSAAHSGGTYEQYF
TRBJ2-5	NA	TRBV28	CASGAGMQETQYF
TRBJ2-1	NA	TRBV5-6	CASSSPGGGSYNEQFF
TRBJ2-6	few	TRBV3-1	CASSLMDTGTGSGANVLTF
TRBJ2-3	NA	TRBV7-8	CASSLTTVGTDTQYF
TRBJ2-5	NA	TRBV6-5	CASSLGTIKTQYF
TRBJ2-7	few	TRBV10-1	CASSESRYEQYF
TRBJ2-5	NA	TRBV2	CASSDGDSGFQETQYF
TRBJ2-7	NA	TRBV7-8	CASSLAKESEQYF
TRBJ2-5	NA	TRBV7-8	CASSPGTRIQETQYF
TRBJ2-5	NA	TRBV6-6	CASSYGDSRQGTQYF
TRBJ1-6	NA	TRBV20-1	CSAKYGAANSPLHF
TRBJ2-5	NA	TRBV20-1	CSASNIRDRVPQGQETQYF
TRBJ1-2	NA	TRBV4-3	CASSQSGTGRGRGSYTF
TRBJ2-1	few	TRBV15	CATSRDGGAYNEQFF
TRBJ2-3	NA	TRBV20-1	CSARSGVGTDTQYF
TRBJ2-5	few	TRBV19	CASSMSTGKETQYF
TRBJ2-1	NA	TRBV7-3	CASSLSPSGGVGYNEQFF
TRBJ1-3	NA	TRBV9	CACSTLTGGDTIYF
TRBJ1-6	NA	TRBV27	CASSLSRQGAGRSPLHF
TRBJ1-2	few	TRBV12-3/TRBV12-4	CASSLVAGGSSYTF
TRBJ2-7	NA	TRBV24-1	CATSDSGRGGSYEQYF
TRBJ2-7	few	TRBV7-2	CASSLGPLAGGAYEQYF
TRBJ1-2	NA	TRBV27	CASSLDGDNGYTF
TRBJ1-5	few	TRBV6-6	CASSGDPRQPQHF
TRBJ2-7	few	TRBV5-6	CASSLVPAGSYEQYF
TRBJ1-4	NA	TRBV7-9	CASSLNPGQLGEKLFF
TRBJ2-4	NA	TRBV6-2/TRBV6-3	CASRRSGGLAKNIQYF
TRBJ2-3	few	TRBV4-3	CASSQVWGGATDTQYF
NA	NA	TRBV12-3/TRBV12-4	CASVTGGLDNEQYF
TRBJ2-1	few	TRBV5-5	CASSLVSLAGAYNEQFF
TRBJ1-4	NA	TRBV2	CASKSRTATNEKLFF
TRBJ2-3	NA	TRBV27	CASSLVPRTDTQYF
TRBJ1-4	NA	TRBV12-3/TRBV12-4	CASRRDRGGEKLFF
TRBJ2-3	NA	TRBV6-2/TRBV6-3	CASSYSPGLVTDTQYF
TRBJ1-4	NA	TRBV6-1	CASSAILGGGNEKLFF
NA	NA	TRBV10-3	CAISDGSAVYEQYF
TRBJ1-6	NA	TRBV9	CASSPTGHEDSPLHF
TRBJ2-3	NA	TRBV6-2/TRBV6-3	CASSYGPQDTQYF
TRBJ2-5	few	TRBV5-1	CASSPKSGRTETQYF
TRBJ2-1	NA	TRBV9	CASSPRQGGYNGQFF
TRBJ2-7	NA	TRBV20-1	CSASFIELAEQYF